The rows below give T cell receptor beta chains drawn from one sample of a study of blood T cells in healthy people across ages. TCRdb fed the 5' RACE reads into MiXCR, producing one record per CDR3 protein. The data contain about 680,000 distinct CDR3 sequences, roughly 49% of them seen just once; the ten biggest clones take up around 32%. Sequenced material: blood. The origin of the receptors is a woman aged 60-75 years in good health. CDR3s include the opening cysteine and the closing phenylalanine or tryptophan. D genes are given only for firm matches. The size of a clone is reported for some rows only, either as once, few or many, or as a class for expanded clones.

clone_size j_call v_call d_call cdr3_aa cdr3_nt
. TRBJ2-1 TRBV28 TRBD2 CASSFLTSGDLSYNEQFF TGTGCCAGCAGTTTTTTAACTAGCGGGGACCTCTCCTACAATGAGCAGTTCTTC
. TRBJ2-4 TRBV20-1 TRBD1 CSASRTGGSAIQYF TGCAGTGCTAGCCGGACAGGGGGCTCCGCCATTCAGTACTTC
. TRBJ2-7 TRBV7-2 . CASSLTQSSYNEQYF TGTGCCAGCAGCTTAACACAGAGCTCCTACAATGAGCAGTACTTC
. TRBJ1-6 TRBV28 . CASSIPRHHHSPLHF TGTGCCAGCAGTATTCCGCGACACCACCATTCACCCCTCCACTTT
few TRBJ1-1 TRBV7-2 . CASSLVGQTEAFF TGTGCCAGCAGCTTAGTTGGTCAAACTGAAGCTTTCTTT
. TRBJ2-4 TRBV15 TRBD1 CATSRDTYRGLAKNIQYF TGTGCCACCAGCAGAGATACTTACAGGGGGCTCGCCAAAAACATTCAGTACTTC
few TRBJ2-1 TRBV15 TRBD1 CATRRDRGLDEQFF TGTGCCACCAGGAGGGACAGGGGGCTTGATGAGCAGTTCTTC
. TRBJ2-7 TRBV6-6 TRBD1 CASSYSTGGTYEQYF TGTGCCAGCAGTTACTCGACAGGGGGGACCTACGAGCAGTACTTC
. TRBJ2-3 TRBV7-2 TRBD2 CASSRSGRARTGTQYF TGTGCCAGCAGCCGAAGCGGGAGGGCCCGCACAGGTACGCAGTATTTT
. TRBJ2-5 TRBV29-1 . CSGLTAFAKETQYF TGCAGCGGACTAACAGCGTTCGCCAAAGAGACCCAGTACTTC
few TRBJ2-5 TRBV4-3 . CASSQDTGVGETQYF TGCGCCAGCAGCCAAGATACGGGGGTTGGAGAGACCCAGTACTTC
. TRBJ2-3 TRBV7-9 . CASRPPGTDTQYF TGTGCCAGCAGGCCCCCAGGGACAGATACGCAGTATTTT
few TRBJ2-5 TRBV5-6 TRBD1 CASRSDRTMKETQYF TGTGCCAGCAGATCGGACAGGACCATGAAAGAGACCCAGTACTTC
. TRBJ2-7 TRBV5-1 TRBD1 CASSRGTGGCEQYF TGCGCCAGCAGCCGGGGGACAGGGGGCTGCGAGCAGTACTTC
. TRBJ2-5 TRBV4-2 . CASSQPGGRETQYF TGTGCCAGCAGCCAACCTGGAGGGAGGGAGACCCAGTACTTC
. TRBJ2-5 TRBV28 . CASSRRAGETQYF TGTGCCAGCAGCCGAAGGGCCGGAGAGACCCAGTACTTC
. TRBJ2-4 TRBV15 . CATSRDRAGLNIQYF TGTGCCACCAGCAGAGACAGGGCGGGTTTAAACATTCAGTACTTC
. TRBJ2-7 TRBV29-1 . CSVVRDLNSYEQYF TGCAGCGTCGTCCGGGACCTAAACTCCTACGAGCAGTACTTC
. TRBJ2-7 TRBV6-2/TRBV6-3 TRBD2 CASLTFTSGRNNEQYF TGTGCCAGCCTGACCTTCACTAGCGGGAGGAACAACGAGCAGTACTTC
. TRBJ2-5 TRBV20-1 TRBD2 CSARMPGLAGYPQYF TGCAGTGCTAGAATGCCCGGACTAGCGGGATATCCCCAGTACTTC
. TRBJ2-7 TRBV9 . CAAFACAAYEQYF TGTGCCGCATTTGCGTGCGCCGCCTACGAGCAGTACTTC
. TRBJ2-3 TRBV14 TRBD2 CASSQDPGTSGTYTDTQYF TGTGCCAGCAGCCAAGATCCGGGGACTAGCGGGACCTACACAGATACGCAGTATTTT
. TRBJ1-2 TRBV7-9 . CASSLATRGRQGVDYGCTF TGTGCCAGCAGCTTAGCCACTCGGGGCCGACAAGGGGTTGACTATGGCTGCACCTTC
few TRBJ1-5 TRBV27 . CASSPDGGLSQPQHF TGTGCCAGCAGTCCCGACGGGGGGCTTAGTCAGCCCCAGCATTTT
many TRBJ2-7 TRBV25-1 TRBD1 CASSALSRQGGSYEQYF TGTGCCAGCAGTGCTCTTAGTCGACAGGGTGGTTCTTACGAGCAGTACTTC
. TRBJ2-1 TRBV18 . CASSPSYGTSFVYEQFF TGTGCCAGCTCACCCTCCTACGGGACGAGCTTTGTCTATGAGCAGTTCTTC
. TRBJ2-7 TRBV5-1 TRBD2 CASSLLAENSYEQYF TGCGCCAGCAGCTTACTAGCGGAGAACTCCTACGAGCAGTATTTC
. TRBJ1-2 TRBV20-1 . CSARDWGGAGSNYGYTF TGCAGTGCTAGAGATTGGGGGGGCGCCGGATCTAACTATGGCTACACCTTC
. TRBJ2-1 TRBV29-1 TRBD2 CSPLVGLAGNEQFF TGCAGCCCACTAGTCGGACTAGCGGGTAATGAGCAGTTCTTC
few TRBJ2-4 TRBV10-3 . CAISESRDASIQYF TGTGCCATCAGTGAATCCCGGGACGCGAGCATTCAGTACTTC
. TRBJ2-7 TRBV28 . CASSLLGYYEQYF TGTGCCAGCAGTTTATTGGGTTACTACGAGCAGTACTTC
. TRBJ1-6 TRBV20-1 . CSVIALGESAYSPLHF TGCAGTGTTATAGCATTAGGGGAGTCGGCGTATTCACCCCTCCACTTT
. TRBJ2-1 TRBV12-3/TRBV12-4 TRBD2 CASSYAGGPETEQFF TGTGCCAGCAGTTACGCGGGAGGGCCAGAGACTGAGCAGTTCTTC
. TRBJ1-5 TRBV11-2 . CASSLDQGQPQHF TGTGCCAGCAGCTTAGATCAAGGTCAGCCCCAGCATTTT
. TRBJ1-6 TRBV2 . CASRGQHNSPLHF TGTGCCAGCAGAGGACAGCATAATTCACCCCTCCACTTT
. TRBJ2-1 TRBV6-2/TRBV6-3 . CASSYWGRDEQFF TGTGCCAGCAGTTACTGGGGCAGGGATGAGCAGTTCTTC
. TRBJ2-1 TRBV27 TRBD2 CASSTRRLAGVFF TGTGCCAGCAGTACTCGAAGACTAGCGGGAGTGTTCTTC
once TRBJ2-7 TRBV7-2 TRBD2 CASSLRLAGVLGSYGQYF TGTGCCAGCAGCCTTCGACTAGCGGGAGTCCTAGGGAGCTACGGGCAGTACTTC
. TRBJ2-5 TRBV2 . CASSENQYQETQYF TGTGCCAGCAGTGAAAATCAATACCAAGAGACCCAGTACTTC
. TRBJ2-5 TRBV7-2 TRBD2 CASSLASLAGARETQYF TGTGCCAGCAGCTTAGCGAGCCTAGCGGGAGCTAGGGAGACCCAGTACTTC
. TRBJ1-2 TRBV7-9 . CASSLATAAMGSSYTF TGTGCCAGCAGCTTAGCCACGGCGGCGATGGGGTCTAGCTACACCTTC
few TRBJ2-5 TRBV20-1 . CSARTSGETQYF TGCAGTGCTAGAACCTCGGGGGAGACCCAGTACTTC
few TRBJ2-5 TRBV5-1 . CASSLTGFAETQYF TGCGCCAGCAGCTTGACAGGGTTCGCAGAGACCCAGTACTTC
. TRBJ1-4 TRBV29-1 TRBD1 CSVHAGGGEKLFF TGCAGCGTTCACGCAGGGGGCGGTGAAAAACTGTTTTTT
. TRBJ2-1 TRBV29-1 . CSVQGPTYNEQFF TGCAGCGTGCAGGGTCCCACCTACAATGAGCAGTTCTTC
. TRBJ2-5 TRBV24-1 TRBD1 CATSDSQTGQETQYF TGTGCCACCAGTGACTCCCAGACGGGACAGGAGACCCAGTACTTC
. TRBJ2-4 TRBV29-1 TRBD2 CSFAREGHVKNIQYF TGCAGCTTTGCGCGGGAGGGCCACGTCAAAAACATTCAGTACTTC
many TRBJ1-4 TRBV28 . CASSPPRSLSEKLFF TGTGCCAGCAGTCCCCCTCGCTCGCTCTCCGAAAAACTGTTTTTT
. TRBJ1-1 TRBV12-3/TRBV12-4 . CASSFRGAVSNTEAFF TGTGCCAGCAGTTTCAGAGGGGCAGTGTCTAACACTGAAGCTTTCTTT